This T cell receptor (beta chain) stems from a study of blood T cell repertoires in COVID-19. The overall study: T cells, B-cell-depleted T cells, or PBMCs supplied cDNA or gDNA.

This clone is a singleton in its sample. Method: immunoSEQ multiplex PCR; TCRdb's copy keeps in-frame clones and lacks some. The data hold approximately 82,000 clones, with about 86% observed a single time. CDR1 and CDR2 (germline): KGHDR, SFDVKD. Trimming took off 11 bases at V and 5 bases at J, with 12 bases between the two ends. CDR3 length: 12 amino acids. The chain carries TRBV24-1 and TRBJ1-5; D might be TRBD1 (6 bases). The sample was peripheral blood. This TCR was recovered from a woman aged 60-75 years with acute or convalescent COVID-19. Here the CDR3 DNA reads TGTGCCAGAAGGACAGCGGATCAGCCCCAGCATTTT. It codes for CARRTADQPQHF.